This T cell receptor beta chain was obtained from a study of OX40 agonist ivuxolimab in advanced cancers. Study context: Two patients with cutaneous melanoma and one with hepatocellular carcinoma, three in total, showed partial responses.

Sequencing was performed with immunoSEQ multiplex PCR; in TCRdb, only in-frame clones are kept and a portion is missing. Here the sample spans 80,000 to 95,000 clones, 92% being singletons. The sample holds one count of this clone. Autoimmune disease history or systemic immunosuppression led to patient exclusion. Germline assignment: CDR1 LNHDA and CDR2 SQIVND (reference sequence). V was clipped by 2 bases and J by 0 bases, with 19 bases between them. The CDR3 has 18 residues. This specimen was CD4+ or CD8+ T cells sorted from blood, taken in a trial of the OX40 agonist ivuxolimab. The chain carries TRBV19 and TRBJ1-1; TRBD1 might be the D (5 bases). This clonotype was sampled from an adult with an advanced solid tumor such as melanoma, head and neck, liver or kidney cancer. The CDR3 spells CASSIRYDSGWVNTEAFF. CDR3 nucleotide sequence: TGTGCCAGTAGTATAAGGTATGACAGCGGATGGGTGAACACTGAAGCTTTCTTT.